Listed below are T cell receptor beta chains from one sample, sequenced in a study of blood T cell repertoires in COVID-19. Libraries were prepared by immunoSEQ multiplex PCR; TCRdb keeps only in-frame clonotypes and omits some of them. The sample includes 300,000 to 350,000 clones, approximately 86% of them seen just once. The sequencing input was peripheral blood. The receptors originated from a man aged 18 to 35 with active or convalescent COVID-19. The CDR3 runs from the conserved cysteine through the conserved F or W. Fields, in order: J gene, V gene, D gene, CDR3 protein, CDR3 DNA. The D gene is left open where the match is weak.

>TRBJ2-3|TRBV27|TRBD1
CASRTGGLTTQYF
TGTGCCAGCCGGACAGGGGGCCTTACTACGCAGTATTTT
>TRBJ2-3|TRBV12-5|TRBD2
CASGLVFVGGGLDTDTQYF
TGTGCTAGTGGTTTGGTATTTGTTGGGGGGGGACTAGACACAGATACGCAGTATTTT
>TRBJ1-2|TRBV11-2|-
CASSLESRRGYGYTF
TGTGCCAGCAGCCTAGAAAGTAGAAGGGGCTATGGCTACACCTTC
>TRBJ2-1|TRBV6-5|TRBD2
CASPGTSGYNEQFF
TGTGCCAGCCCCGGGACTAGCGGATACAATGAGCAGTTCTTC
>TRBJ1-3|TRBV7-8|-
CASSWASNTIYF
TGTGCCAGCAGCTGGGCCAGCAACACCATATATTTT
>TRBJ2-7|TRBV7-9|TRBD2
CASSPGLAGKYEQYF
TGTGCCAGCAGCCCAGGACTAGCGGGGAAATACGAGCAGTACTTC
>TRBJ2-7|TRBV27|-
CASSLSQGFSGYEQYF
TGTGCCAGCAGTTTAAGTCAGGGTTTTTCAGGATACGAGCAGTACTTC
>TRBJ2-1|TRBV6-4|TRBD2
CASSDIAGEYNEQFF
TGTGCCAGCAGTGACATAGCGGGAGAATACAATGAGCAGTTCTTC
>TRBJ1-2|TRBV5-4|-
CASSFLGGIGYTF
TGTGCCAGCAGCTTTTTAGGGGGTATCGGCTACACCTTC
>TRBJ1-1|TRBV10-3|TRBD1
CATNRDRANTEAFF
TGTGCCACAAACCGGGACAGGGCCAACACTGAAGCTTTCTTT
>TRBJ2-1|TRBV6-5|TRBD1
CAGGRGDRGGNEQFF
TGTGCCGGAGGACGAGGGGACAGGGGCGGCAATGAGCAGTTCTTC
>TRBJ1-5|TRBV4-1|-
CASSTDGIVGNQPQHF
TGCGCCAGCAGCACGGACGGGATTGTAGGCAATCAGCCCCAGCATTTT
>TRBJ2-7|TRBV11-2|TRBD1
CASKGQGVYEQYF
TGTGCCAGCAAAGGACAGGGGGTGTACGAGCAGTACTTC
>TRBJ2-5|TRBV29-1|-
CSFFSTQETQYF
TGCAGCTTTTTTAGTACCCAAGAGACCCAGTACTTC
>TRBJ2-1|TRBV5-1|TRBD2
CASSLSGSSYNEQFF
TGCGCCAGCAGCTTAAGCGGGAGTTCCTACAATGAGCAGTTCTTC
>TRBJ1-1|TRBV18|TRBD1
CASSPLGQGAITEAFF
TGTGCCAGCTCACCCCTGGGACAGGGGGCGATCACTGAAGCTTTCTTT
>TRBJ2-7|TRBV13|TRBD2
CASSLQGGGLMEQYF
TGTGCCAGCAGCTTACAGGGCGGGGGTTTGATGGAGCAGTACTTC
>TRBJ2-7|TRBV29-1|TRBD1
CSVEGGDRGLYEQYF
TGCAGCGTTGAAGGGGGTGACAGGGGGCTATACGAGCAGTACTTC
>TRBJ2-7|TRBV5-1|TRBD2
CASSAASGAYEQYF
TGCGCCAGCAGCGCGGCTAGCGGGGCATACGAGCAGTACTTC
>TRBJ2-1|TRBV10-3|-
CAISESGGGLNNEQFF
TGTGCCATCAGTGAGTCAGGGGGGGGTTTGAACAATGAGCAGTTCTTC
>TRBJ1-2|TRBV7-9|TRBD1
CASSLSGQGGGYGYTF
TGTGCCAGCAGCTTATCAGGACAGGGCGGTGGCTATGGCTACACCTTC
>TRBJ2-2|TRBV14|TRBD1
CASSQDFRTGAGYANTGELFF
TGTGCCAGCAGCCAAGATTTCCGGACAGGGGCGGGATACGCGAACACCGGGGAGCTGTTTTTT
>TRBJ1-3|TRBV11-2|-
CASSTVNSGNTIYF
TGTGCCAGCAGCACAGTGAACTCTGGAAACACCATATATTTT
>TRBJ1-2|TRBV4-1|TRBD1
CASSQATQGGYGYTF
TGCGCCAGCAGCCAAGCCACACAGGGGGGCTATGGCTACACCTTC
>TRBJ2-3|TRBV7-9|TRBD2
CASINTGTSDTDTQYF
TGTGCCAGCATAAACACCGGGACTAGCGACACAGATACGCAGTATTTT